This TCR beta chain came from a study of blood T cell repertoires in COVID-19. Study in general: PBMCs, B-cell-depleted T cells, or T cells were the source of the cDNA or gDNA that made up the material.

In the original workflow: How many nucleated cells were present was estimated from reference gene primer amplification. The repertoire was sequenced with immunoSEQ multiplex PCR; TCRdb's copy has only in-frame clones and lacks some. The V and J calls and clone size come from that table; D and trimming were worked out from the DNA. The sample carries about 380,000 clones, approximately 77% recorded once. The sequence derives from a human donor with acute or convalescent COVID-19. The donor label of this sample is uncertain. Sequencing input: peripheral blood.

The CDR3 is CASSEFGEQGSQEKLFF. CDR3 sequence (DNA): TGTGCCAGCAGCGAGTTCGGCGAACAGGGTAGTCAGGAAAAACTGTTTTTT. This sequence joins TRBV2 and TRBJ1-4, with D possibly matching TRBD1 (6 bases). The V gene's germline CDR1 is SNHLY and CDR2 FYNNEI. The germline V and J ends were trimmed by 6 bases and 8 bases, with 25 bases remaining between them. This CDR3 region has 17 residues.